Included here is one TCR beta chain sequence, with context. The sample comes from a study of technical replicates of blood from a handful of donors. Method: immunoSEQ multiplex PCR; TCRdb's copy keeps in-frame clones and lacks some. This sample has 65,000 to 95,000 clones; 65% to 90% occur once, and the top ten carry under 5.5%. The source is a human donor in good health. Some clones in this sample may be carry-over from other donors' samples. Source material: PBMCs.

The CDR3 sequence: CASSLGGTQEFF. The DNA of the CDR3 is TGTGCCAGCAGCTTAGGAGGGACTCAGGAGTTCTTC. The V and J genes are TRBV11-1 and TRBJ2-1; the D gene is possibly TRBD2 (6 bases). Between the trimmed V and J ends, which lost 1 base and 14 bases, there was a span of 12 bases. Germline lookup yields CDR1 SGHAT and CDR2 FQDESV (reference sequence). CDR3 length: 12 residues. Full variable domain (outside the CDR3, taken from reference TRBV11-1 and TRBJ2-1): EAEVAQSPRYKITEKSQAVAFWCDPISGHATLYWYRQILGQGPELLVQFQDESVVDDSQLPKDRFSAERLKGVDSTLKIQPAELGDSAMYLCASSLGGTQEFFGPGTRLTVL.